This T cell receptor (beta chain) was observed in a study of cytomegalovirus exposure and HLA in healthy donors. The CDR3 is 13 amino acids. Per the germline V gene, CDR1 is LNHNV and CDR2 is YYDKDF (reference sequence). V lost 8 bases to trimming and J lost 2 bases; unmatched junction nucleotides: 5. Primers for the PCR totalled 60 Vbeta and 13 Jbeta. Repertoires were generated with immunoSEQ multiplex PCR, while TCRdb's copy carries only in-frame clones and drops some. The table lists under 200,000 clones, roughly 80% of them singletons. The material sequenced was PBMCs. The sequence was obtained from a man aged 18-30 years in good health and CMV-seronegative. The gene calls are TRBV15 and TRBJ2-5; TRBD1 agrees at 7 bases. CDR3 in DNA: TGTGCCACCGGGACAGACTTACAAGAGACCCAGTACTTC. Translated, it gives CATGTDLQETQYF.